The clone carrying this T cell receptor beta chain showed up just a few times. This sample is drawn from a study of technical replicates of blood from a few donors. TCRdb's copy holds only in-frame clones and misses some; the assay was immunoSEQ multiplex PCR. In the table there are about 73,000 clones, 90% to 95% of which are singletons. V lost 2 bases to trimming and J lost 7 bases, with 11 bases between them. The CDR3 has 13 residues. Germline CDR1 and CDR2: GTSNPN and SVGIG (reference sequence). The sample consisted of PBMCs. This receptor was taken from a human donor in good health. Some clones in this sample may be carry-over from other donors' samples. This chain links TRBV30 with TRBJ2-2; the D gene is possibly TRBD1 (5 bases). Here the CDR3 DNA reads TGTGCCTGGAGTCTAGGGGTTGGCGGGGAGCTGTTTTTT. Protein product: CAWSLGVGGELFF. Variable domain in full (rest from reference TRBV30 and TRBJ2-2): SQTIHQWPATLVQPVGSPLSLECTVEGTSNPNLYWYRQAAGRGLQLLFYSVGIGQISSEVPQNLSASRPQDRQFILSSKKLLLSDSGFYLCAWSLGVGGELFFGEGSRLTVL.